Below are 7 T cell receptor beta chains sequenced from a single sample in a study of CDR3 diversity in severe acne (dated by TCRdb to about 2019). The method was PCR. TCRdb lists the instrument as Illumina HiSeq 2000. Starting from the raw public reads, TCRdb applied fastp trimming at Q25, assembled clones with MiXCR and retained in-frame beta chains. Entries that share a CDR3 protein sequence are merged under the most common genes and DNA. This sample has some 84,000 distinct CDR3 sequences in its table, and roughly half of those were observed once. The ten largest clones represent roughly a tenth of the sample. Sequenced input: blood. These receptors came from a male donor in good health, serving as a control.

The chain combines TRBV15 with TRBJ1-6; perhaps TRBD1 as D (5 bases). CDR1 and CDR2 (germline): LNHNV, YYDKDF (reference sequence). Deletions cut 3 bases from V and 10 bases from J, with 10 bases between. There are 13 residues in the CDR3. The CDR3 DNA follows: TGTGCCACCAGCAGCGGCAGGGCCTCACCCCTCCACTTT. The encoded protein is CATSSGRASPLHF.

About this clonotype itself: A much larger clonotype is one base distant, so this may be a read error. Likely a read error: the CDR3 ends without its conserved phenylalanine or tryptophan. The CDR3 bases are TGTGCCAGCAGTTTATCGGGCTCTCTCGCCGAGCAGTACCTC. Translated: CASSLSGSLAEQYL. V gene TRBV27 combines with J gene TRBJ2-7; D is unresolved. Looked up from germline, CDR1 is MNHEY and CDR2 is SMNVEV (reference sequence). This CDR3 has 14 residues. Trimming removed 0 bases from V and 6 bases from J, with 12 bases in between.

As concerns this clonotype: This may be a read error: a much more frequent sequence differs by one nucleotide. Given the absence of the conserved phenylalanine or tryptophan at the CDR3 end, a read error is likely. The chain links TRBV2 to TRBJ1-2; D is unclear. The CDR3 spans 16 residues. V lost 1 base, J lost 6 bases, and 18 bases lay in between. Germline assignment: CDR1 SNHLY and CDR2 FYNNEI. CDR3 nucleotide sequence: TGTGCCAGCAGTGAAGAGGCCGCCTCCCCGGGGAATGGCTACACCTCC. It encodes CASSEEAASPGNGYTS.

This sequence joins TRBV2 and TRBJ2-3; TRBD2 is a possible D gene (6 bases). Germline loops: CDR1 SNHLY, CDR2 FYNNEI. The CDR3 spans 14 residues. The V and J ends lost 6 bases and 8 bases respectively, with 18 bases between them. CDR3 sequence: CASSRWLMGGTQYF. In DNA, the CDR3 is TGTGCCAGCAGCAGGTGGCTAATGGGAGGTACGCAGTATTTT.

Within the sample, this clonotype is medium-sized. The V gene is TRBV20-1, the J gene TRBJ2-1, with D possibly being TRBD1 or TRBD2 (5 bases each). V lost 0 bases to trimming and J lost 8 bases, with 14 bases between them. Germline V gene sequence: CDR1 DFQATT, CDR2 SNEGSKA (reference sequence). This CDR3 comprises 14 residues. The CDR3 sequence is CSARDWAGSDEQFF. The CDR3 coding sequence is TGCAGTGCTAGAGATTGGGCAGGGAGCGATGAGCAGTTCTTC.

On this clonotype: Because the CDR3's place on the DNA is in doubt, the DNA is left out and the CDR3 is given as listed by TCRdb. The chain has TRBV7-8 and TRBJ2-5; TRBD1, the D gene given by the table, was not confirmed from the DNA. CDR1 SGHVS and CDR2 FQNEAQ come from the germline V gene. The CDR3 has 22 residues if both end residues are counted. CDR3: CASSFYICSARDYQGLIETQYF.

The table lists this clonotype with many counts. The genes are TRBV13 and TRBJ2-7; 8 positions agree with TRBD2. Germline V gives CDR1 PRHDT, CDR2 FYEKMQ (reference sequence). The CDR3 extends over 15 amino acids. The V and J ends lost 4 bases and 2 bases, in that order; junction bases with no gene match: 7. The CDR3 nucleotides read TGTGCCAGCAGCTCCGGAGCGGGAGTCGCCTACGAGCAGTACTTC. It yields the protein CASSSGAGVAYEQYF.